This T cell receptor (beta chain) comes out of a study of cytomegalovirus exposure and HLA in healthy donors. Study findings and constraints: A later analysis linked roughly 17,000 TCR beta sequences to HLA alleles at 0.05 false discovery rate. 87-base-pair reads could not separate some V segments, including TRBV6-2 and TRBV6-3. TCR beta sequences reportedly predicted most subjects' HLA-A and HLA-B alleles accurately.

The germline gives CDR1 SGHRS, CDR2 YFSETQ. The CDR3 sequence is 15 residues long. V lost 6 bases and J 0 bases, leaving 13 bases between the germline ends. In nominal health when sampled, donors likely had unrecorded immune exposures nonetheless. Comments on this clone: Its antigen remains unknown.

Primers included in the PCR were 60 Vbeta and 13 Jbeta primers. Data came from immunoSEQ multiplex PCR; TCRdb stores just in-frame clones and leaves some out. The table has 200,000 to 250,000 clones, less than 85% seen once; the top ten hold approximately 0.63%. The sequence was collected from a man younger than 35 in good health and CMV-seronegative. The rearrangement joins TRBV5-1 to TRBJ2-1; D remains ambiguous. Sequenced input: PBMCs. CDR3 loop: CASTLIPGSYNEQFF. CDR3 nucleotide sequence: TGCGCCAGCACCCTAATCCCAGGCTCCTACAATGAGCAGTTCTTC. Drawing the rest from reference TRBV5-1 and TRBJ2-1, the complete variable domain is KAGVTQTPRYLIKTRGQQVTLSCSPISGHRSVSWYQQTPGQGLQFLFEYFSETQRNKGNFPGRFSGRQFSNSRSEMNVSTLELGDSALYLCASTLIPGSYNEQFFGPGTRLTVL.